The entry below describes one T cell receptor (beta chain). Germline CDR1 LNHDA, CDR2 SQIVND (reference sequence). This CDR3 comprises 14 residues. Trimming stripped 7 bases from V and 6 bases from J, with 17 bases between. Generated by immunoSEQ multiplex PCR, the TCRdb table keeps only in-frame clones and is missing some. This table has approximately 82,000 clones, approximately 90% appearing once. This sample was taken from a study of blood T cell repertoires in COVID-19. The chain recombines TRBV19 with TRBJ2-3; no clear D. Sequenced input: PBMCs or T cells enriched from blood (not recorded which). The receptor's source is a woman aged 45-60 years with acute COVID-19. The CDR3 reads CASTMGSSSDTQYF. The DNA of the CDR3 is TGTGCCAGTACCATGGGCTCCTCCTCCGATACGCAGTATTTT.